This TCR beta chain was retrieved from a study of cytomegalovirus exposure and HLA in healthy donors. With 3 bases removed from V and 4 bases from J, the gap between germline ends came to 7 bases. The germline gives CDR1 DFQATT, CDR2 SNEGSKA (reference sequence). The CDR3 length is 11 residues. The PCR made use of 60 Vbeta and 13 Jbeta primers. The method was immunoSEQ multiplex PCR; TCRdb's version includes in-frame clones alone and lacks a portion of them. This sample has more than 85,000 clones, with around 74% found just once. Specimen: PBMCs. The receptor comes from a man between 25 and 39 years old in good health and CMV-seropositive. The chain recombines TRBV20-1 with TRBJ2-7, with TRBD1 as a possible D gene (5 bases). CDR3 loop: CSASRGYEQYF. CDR3 bases: TGCAGTGCTAGTAGGGGTTACGAGCAGTACTTC.